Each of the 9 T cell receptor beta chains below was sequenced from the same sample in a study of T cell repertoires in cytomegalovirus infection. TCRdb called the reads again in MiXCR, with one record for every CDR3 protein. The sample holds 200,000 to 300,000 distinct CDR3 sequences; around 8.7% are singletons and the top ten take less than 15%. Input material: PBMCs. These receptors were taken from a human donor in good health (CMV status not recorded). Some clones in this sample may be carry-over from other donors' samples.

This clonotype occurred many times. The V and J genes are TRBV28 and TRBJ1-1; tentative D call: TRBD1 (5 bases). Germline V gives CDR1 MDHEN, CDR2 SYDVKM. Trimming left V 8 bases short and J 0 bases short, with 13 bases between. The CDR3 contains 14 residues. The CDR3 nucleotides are TGTGCCAGCGCTACAGGAGCCCTGAACACTGAAGCTTTCTTT. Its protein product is CASATGALNTEAFF.

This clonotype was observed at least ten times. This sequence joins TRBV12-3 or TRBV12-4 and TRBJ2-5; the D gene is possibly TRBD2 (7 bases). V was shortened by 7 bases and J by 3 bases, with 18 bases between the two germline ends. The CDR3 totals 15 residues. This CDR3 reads CASTPGGRGKETQYF. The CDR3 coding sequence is TGTGCCAGCACCCCAGGAGGGAGGGGGAAAGAGACCCAGTACTTC.

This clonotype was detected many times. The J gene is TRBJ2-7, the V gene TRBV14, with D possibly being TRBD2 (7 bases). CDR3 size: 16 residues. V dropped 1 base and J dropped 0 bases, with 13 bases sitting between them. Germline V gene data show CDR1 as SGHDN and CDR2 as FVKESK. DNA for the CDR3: TGTGCCAGCAGCCAAGTGGGGGGGGCACTCTCCTACGAGCAGTACTTC. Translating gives CASSQVGGALSYEQYF.

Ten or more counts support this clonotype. Here the CDR3 reads CASSAAGGGRRTDTQYF. CDR3 nucleotide sequence: TGTGCCAGCAGCGCAGCAGGCGGCGGGAGAAGGACAGATACGCAGTATTTT. The rearrangement links TRBV7-2 to TRBJ2-3; 7 bases are a match to TRBD2. CDR3 size: 17 residues. V dropped 5 bases and J dropped 3; count of bases not matched to a gene: 14. Germline V gene lookup returns CDR1 SGHTA and CDR2 FQGNSA.

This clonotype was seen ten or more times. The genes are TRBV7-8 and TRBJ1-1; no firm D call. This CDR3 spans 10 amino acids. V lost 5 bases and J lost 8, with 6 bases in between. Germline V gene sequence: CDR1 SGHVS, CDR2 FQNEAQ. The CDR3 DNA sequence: TGTGCCAGCAGCCCCGAAGAAGCTTTCTTT. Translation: CASSPEEAFF.

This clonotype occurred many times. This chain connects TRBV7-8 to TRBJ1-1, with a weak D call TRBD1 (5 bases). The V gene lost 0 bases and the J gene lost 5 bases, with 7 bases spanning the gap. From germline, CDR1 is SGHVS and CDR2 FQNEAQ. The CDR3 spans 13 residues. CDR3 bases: TGTGCCAGCAGCTTAGCTGGGACTACTGAAGCTTTCTTT. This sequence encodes CASSLAGTTEAFF.

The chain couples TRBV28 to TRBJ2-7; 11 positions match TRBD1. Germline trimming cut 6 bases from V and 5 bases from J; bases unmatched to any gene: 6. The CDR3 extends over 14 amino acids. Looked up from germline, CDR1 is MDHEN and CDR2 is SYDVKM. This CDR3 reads CASRLRDRGDEQYF. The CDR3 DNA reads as TGTGCCAGCAGACTCCGGGACAGGGGGGACGAGCAGTACTTC.

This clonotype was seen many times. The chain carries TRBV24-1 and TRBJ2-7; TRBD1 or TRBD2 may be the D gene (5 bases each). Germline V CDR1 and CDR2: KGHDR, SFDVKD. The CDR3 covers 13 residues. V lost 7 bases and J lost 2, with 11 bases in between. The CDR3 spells CATSRDGPYEQYF. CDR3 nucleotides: TGTGCCACCAGCCGGGACGGACCCTACGAGCAGTACTTC.

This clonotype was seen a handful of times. This chain's CDR3 is CASSPREGGPEKLFF. CDR3 DNA sequence: TGTGCCAGCAGCCCGCGCGAGGGCGGCCCTGAAAAACTGTTTTTT. The chain employs TRBV7-9 and TRBJ1-4; no definite D call. CDR1 is SEHNR, CDR2 FQNEAQ, per germline (reference sequence). V shed 5 bases and J shed 7 bases, with 17 bases lying between them. The CDR3 is 15 amino acids.